One and the same sample provided the 25 T cell receptor beta chains below, sequenced in a study of human T cells and chemical hapten exposure. Described time point: pre-sensitization, week 0. Treatment reported: therapeutic diphenylcyclopropenone sensitization with weekly scalp DPC. Total RNA was isolated from whole blood that had not been fractionated. TCRdb processed the RACE reads anew with MiXCR; each CDR3 protein has one entry. The sample contains tens of thousands of distinct CDR3 sequences, 10% to 13% of which appear only once. The sequenced sample was whole blood, obtained in connection with sensitization to the hapten diphenylcyclopropenone (DPC). These receptors all stem from a man aged 45 to 65 with alopecia areata. Some clones in this sample may be carry-over from other donors' samples.

This clonotype was recorded many times. This chain links TRBV27 with TRBJ1-1; D not certain. V lost 7 bases and J lost 0, with 12 bases in between. The CDR3 sequence is 14 residues long. Germline assignment: CDR1 MNHEY and CDR2 SMNVEV (reference sequence). This CDR3 reads CASNPDLLNTEAFF. The CDR3, as DNA: TGTGCCAGCAATCCTGACCTGCTGAACACTGAAGCTTTCTTT.

This clonotype was seen many times. The CDR3, as DNA: TGTGCCAGTAGTCACGATTCCTACAATGAGCAGTTCTTC. This codes for CASSHDSYNEQFF. The chain employs TRBV19 and TRBJ2-1; the D is unclear. CDR3 length: 13 amino acids. In germline, CDR1 is LNHDA, CDR2 SQIVND (reference sequence). The ends were cut back, 5 bases at V and 1 base at J, with 6 bases in the middle.

This clonotype came up many times. The chain recombines TRBV20-1 with TRBJ2-3; perhaps TRBD1 as D (6 bases). Germline CDR1 is DFQATT and CDR2 is SNEGSKA (reference sequence). The CDR3 totals 14 residues. V dropped 8 bases and J dropped 2 bases, with 17 bases sitting between them. CDR3 loop: CSLNQDRITDTQYF. As DNA, the CDR3 is TGCAGTCTTAATCAAGACAGGATCACAGATACGCAGTATTTT.

This clonotype was counted ten times or more. The chain couples TRBV29-1 to TRBJ2-1; D may correspond to TRBD1 or TRBD2 (5 bases each). V lost 3 bases and J lost 12, with 12 bases in between. Germline CDR1 is SQVTM and CDR2 is ANQGSEA. The CDR3 is 11 residues long. CDR3 residues: CSVEGRGLQFF. Written as DNA, the CDR3 is TGCAGCGTTGAGGGACGGGGATTGCAGTTCTTC.

This clonotype has ten or more counts. The chain uses TRBV6-2 or TRBV6-3 and TRBJ2-7, with 8 bases aligning to TRBD1. J gave up 1 base and V 6 bases, and 5 bases lay outside the gene matches. Germline V gene data show CDR1 as MNHEY and CDR2 as SVGEGT. CDR3 size: 14 residues. CDR3 sequence (DNA): TGTGCCAGCAGATCAGGACAGGGTTCCTACGAGCAGTACTTC. Translation gives CASRSGQGSYEQYF.

Ten or more counts support this clonotype. In nucleotides, the CDR3 is TGTGCCAGCTCACCCCCATCGGGCGAGCAGTACTTC. As protein: CASSPPSGEQYF. This chain links TRBV18 with TRBJ2-7; D is unresolved. CDR3 length: 12 residues. The germline V and J ends were trimmed by 3 bases and 6 bases, with 9 bases remaining between them. Looked up from germline, CDR1 is KGHSH and CDR2 is LQKENI.

Only a few counts were recorded for this clonotype. The rearrangement uses TRBV3-1 and TRBJ1-1; D possibly corresponds to TRBD1 (6 bases). V lost 1 base, J lost 0 bases, and 15 bases lay in between. This CDR3 comprises 17 residues. Germline lookup yields CDR1 LGHDT and CDR2 YNNKEL (reference sequence). The CDR3 DNA is TGTGCCAGCAGCCAAGCTCAGGGGAATAGTATGAACACTGAAGCTTTCTTT. It translates to CASSQAQGNSMNTEAFF.

This clonotype was detected only a few times. CDR3 loop: CASGRRGSGANVLTF. The DNA for the CDR3 is TGTGCCAGCGGGAGACGGGGCTCTGGGGCCAACGTCCTGACTTTC. The rearrangement links TRBV6-2 or TRBV6-3 to TRBJ2-6, with D perhaps matching TRBD2 (5 bases). Germline V gene data show CDR1 as MNHEY and CDR2 as SVGEGT. The ends were cut back, 8 bases at V and 0 bases at J, with 11 bases in the middle. The CDR3 runs to 15 residues.

This clonotype was counted between two and nine times. The J gene is TRBJ2-7, the V gene TRBV29-1; 14 bases fit TRBD2. V was clipped by 4 bases and J by 6 bases; unmatched bases: 2. The CDR3 has 13 amino acids. CDR1 and CDR2 from the germline V gene are SQVTM and ANQGSEA. This chain's CDR3 is CSVAGLAGAEQYF. The CDR3 DNA follows: TGCAGCGTTGCGGGACTAGCGGGAGCCGAGCAGTACTTC.

The chain couples TRBV20-1 to TRBJ2-1; TRBD2 matches 8 bases. Trimming cost V 0 bases and J 8 bases; bases outside gene matches: 9. This CDR3 has 15 residues. CDR1 DFQATT and CDR2 SNEGSKA come from the germline V gene (reference sequence). The CDR3 coding sequence is TGCAGTGCTAGAGAGTCCAGCGGGAGTTTGTATGAGCAGTTCTTC. It codes for CSARESSGSLYEQFF.

This clonotype occurred many times. The rearrangement joins TRBV29-1 to TRBJ2-1, with 13 bases that match TRBD2. Germline-derived CDR1 and CDR2 are SQVTM and ANQGSEA. CDR3 length: 15 residues. V shed 6 bases, J shed 8 bases, and the junction held 10 bases outside the gene matches. CDR3 DNA: TGCAGCGTCCGCGGACTAGCGGGAGCTTCTGATGAGCAGTTCTTC. Translated: CSVRGLAGASDEQFF.

V and J are TRBV29-1 and TRBJ2-2; TRBD1 agrees at 8 bases. This CDR3 has 14 amino acids. Unmatched junction bases numbered 2, after V lost 5 bases and J lost 0 bases. Germline V CDR1 and CDR2: SQVTM, ANQGSEA. The DNA of the CDR3 is TGCAGCGTTACGGACAGGGCGAACACCGGGGAGCTGTTTTTT. Protein product: CSVTDRANTGELFF.

The gene calls are TRBV30 and TRBJ2-1; D uncertain. Looked up from germline, CDR1 is GTSNPN and CDR2 is SVGIG (reference sequence). This CDR3 comprises 12 residues. V gave up 3 bases and J gave up 10 bases, with 13 bases separating them. The CDR3 region is CAWSKGVREQFF. The CDR3 bases are TGTGCCTGGAGCAAGGGTGTCCGGGAGCAGTTCTTC.

In this sample, this clonotype turned up many times. This chain connects TRBV7-9 to TRBJ2-3; no firm D call. V dropped 3 bases and J dropped 2 bases, with 12 bases sitting between them. The CDR3 is 15 residues long. Germline values: CDR1 SEHNR, CDR2 FQNEAQ (reference sequence). The CDR3 sequence: CASSLSAATTDTQYF. The CDR3 nucleotides read TGTGCCAGCAGCTTGTCGGCGGCCACCACAGATACGCAGTATTTT.

For the CDR3, the DNA is TGCAGCGTTATACAGTATGACACCGGGGAGCTGTTTTTT. Translating it yields CSVIQYDTGELFF. The J gene is TRBJ2-2, the V gene TRBV29-1; D unresolved. The CDR3 spans 13 residues. Trimming removed 5 bases from V and 3 bases from J, with 10 bases in between. Germline V lookup: CDR1 SQVTM, CDR2 ANQGSEA.

This clonotype was seen repeatedly, ten times or more. CDR3 sequence: CASSLARTSGRAADTQYF. The CDR3 nucleotides are TGTGCCAGCAGCTTAGCCAGGACTAGCGGGAGGGCGGCAGATACGCAGTATTTT. The chain employs TRBV7-8 and TRBJ2-3; 15 nucleotides match TRBD2. Germline CDR1 reads SGHVS; CDR2 reads FQNEAQ. This CDR3 region has 18 residues. After removal of 0 bases from V and 4 bases from J, the junction contained 5 bases not matched to a gene.

This clonotype was observed many times. The chain is built from TRBV7-6 and TRBJ2-1; 7 nucleotides agree with TRBD1. The CDR3 contains 12 residues. The trim removed 5 bases at V and 12 bases at J, leaving 7 bases unmatched. Germline-derived CDR1 and CDR2 are SGHVS and FNYEAQ. CDR3 region: CASSPGTVGQFF. DNA of the CDR3: TGTGCCAGCAGCCCCGGGACAGTAGGGCAGTTCTTC.

V gene TRBV9 combines with J gene TRBJ2-7; maybe TRBD1 (7 bases). V was clipped by 4 bases and J by 7 bases, with 12 bases between them. This CDR3 has 12 residues. The germline V gene encodes CDR1 SGDLS and CDR2 YYNGEE. CDR3 sequence reads: CASSPGGIEQYF. The CDR3 coding sequence is TGTGCCAGCAGCCCAGGGGGGATAGAGCAGTACTTC.

The rearrangement uses TRBV6-1 and TRBJ2-7; 8 nucleotides match TRBD1. The V and J ends lost 9 bases and 3 bases, in that order; junction bases with no gene match: 7. Germline V gene lookup returns CDR1 MNHNS and CDR2 SASEGT. The CDR3 totals 13 residues. CDR3 sequence: CASRTGLLYEQYF. CDR3 coding DNA: TGTGCCAGTCGGACAGGGCTCCTCTACGAGCAGTACTTC.

The table lists this clonotype with a few counts. The J gene is TRBJ2-3, the V gene TRBV7-2, with D unclear. The germline V and J ends were trimmed by 1 base and 3 bases, with 11 bases remaining between them. CDR3 size: 15 residues. Germline V gene lookup returns CDR1 SGHTA and CDR2 FQGNSA. CDR3 sequence reads: CASSLGVVVTDTQYF. For the CDR3, the DNA is TGTGCCAGCAGCTTAGGGGTAGTAGTGACAGATACGCAGTATTTT.

This clonotype was seen at least ten times. The V and J genes are TRBV7-2 and TRBJ2-1, with TRBD1 matching 7 bases. Trimming at V came to 3 bases and at J to 8 bases, leaving 7 bases not matched to a gene. Germline CDR1 and CDR2: SGHTA and FQGNSA. The CDR3 runs to 14 residues. This chain's CDR3 is CASSFDRVRYEQFF. The CDR3 bases are TGTGCCAGCAGCTTCGACAGGGTTAGGTATGAGCAGTTCTTC.

V is TRBV4-3 and J is TRBJ2-7; 9 bases are a match to TRBD2. The CDR3 length is 16 residues. V trimming: 3 bases; J trimming: 4 bases; junction bases outside the gene matches: 10. In germline, CDR1 is LGHNA, CDR2 YSLEER. As DNA, the CDR3 is TGCGCCAGCAGCCAGGCTAGCGGGAACGCGGGGTACGAGCAGTACTTC. It codes for CASSQASGNAGYEQYF.

This clonotype was seen a handful of times. This rearrangement joins TRBV28 to TRBJ2-7, with D unresolved. Trimming took 5 bases from V and 2 from J, leaving 7 bases between them. CDR1 and CDR2 from the germline V gene are MDHEN and SYDVKM. There are 12 residues in the CDR3. The CDR3 DNA sequence: TGTGCCAGCAGTACAAAAGCCTACGAGCAGTACTTC. Translated: CASSTKAYEQYF.

In its sample, this clonotype was seen many times. CDR3 in amino acids: CASSTGVNTGELFF. The CDR3 DNA sequence: TGCGCCAGCAGTACAGGGGTAAACACCGGGGAGCTGTTTTTT. The chain couples TRBV10-2 to TRBJ2-2; 7 positions agree with TRBD1. CDR1 WSHSY and CDR2 SAAADI come from the germline V gene. This CDR3 has 14 amino acids. The J segment lost 2 bases and the V segment lost 5 bases, leaving 2 bases of the junction unmatched.

The table lists this clonotype with many counts. One end of the junction does not line up with germline, which may come from a read error. This chain uses TRBV6-2 or TRBV6-3 with TRBJ2-1; D remains unclear. This CDR3 contains 13 residues. CDR1 is MNHEY, CDR2 SVGEGT, per germline. CDR3 coding DNA: TGTGCCAGCAGTAACCTCCCGGAGAGTGCTCGGATCTTC. Translation: CASSNLPESARIF.